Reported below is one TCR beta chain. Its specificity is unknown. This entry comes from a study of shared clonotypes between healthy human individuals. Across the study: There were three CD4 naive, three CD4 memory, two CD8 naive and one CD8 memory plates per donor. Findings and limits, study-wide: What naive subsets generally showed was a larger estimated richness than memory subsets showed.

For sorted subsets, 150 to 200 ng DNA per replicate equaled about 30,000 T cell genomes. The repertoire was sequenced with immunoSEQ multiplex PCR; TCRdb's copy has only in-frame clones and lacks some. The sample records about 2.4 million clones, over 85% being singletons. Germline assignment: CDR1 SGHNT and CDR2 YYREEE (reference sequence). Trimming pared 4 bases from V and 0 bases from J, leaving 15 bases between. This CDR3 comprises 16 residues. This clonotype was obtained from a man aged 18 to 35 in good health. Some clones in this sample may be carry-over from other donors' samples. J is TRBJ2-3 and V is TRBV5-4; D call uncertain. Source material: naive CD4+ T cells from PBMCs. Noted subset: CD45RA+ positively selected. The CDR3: CASSRPWTHSTDTQYF. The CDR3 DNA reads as TGTGCCAGCAGCCGGCCGTGGACCCATAGCACAGATACGCAGTATTTT. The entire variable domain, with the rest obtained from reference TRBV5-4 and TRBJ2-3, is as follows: ETGVTQSPTHLIKTRGQQVTLRCSSQSGHNTVSWYQQALGQGPQFIFQYYREEENGRGNFPPRFSGLQFPNYSSELNVNALELDDSALYLCASSRPWTHSTDTQYFGPGTRLTVL.